This TCR beta chain is drawn from a study of spatial heterogeneity in lung cancer. Study results and limitations: Detection of ubiquitous tumor TCRs in blood was higher at resection than follow-up.

Time point meaning: sample taken at primary tumor resection. Unsorted samples of tumor, nontumor lung or frozen PBMC had their whole RNA sequenced. This clonotype has a handful of counts. Antigen specificity is unknown. Via MiXCR, TCRdb re-called the 5' RACE reads, giving one row per CDR3 protein. The repertoire includes some 100,000 distinct CDR3 sequences, approximately 12% of them detected once, and 35% to 45% sits in the top ten. CDR3 length: 16 amino acids. Trimming took 0 bases from V and 0 from J, leaving 12 bases between them. The germline CDR1 and CDR2 sequences are SGHDN and FVKESK. Source: PBMCs, taken at surgery. The source is a male donor with early-stage non-small cell lung cancer. The chain recombines TRBV14 with TRBJ2-7, with D possibly being TRBD1 (6 bases). The CDR3 bases are TGTGCCAGCAGCCAAGATCAAGGGGGTGACTCCTACGAGCAGTACTTC. Amino acid sequence: CASSQDQGGDSYEQYF. Full variable domain (outside the CDR3, taken from reference TRBV14 and TRBJ2-7): EAGVTQFPSHSVIEKGQTVTLRCDPISGHDNLYWYRRVMGKEIKFLLHFVKESKQDESGMPNNRFLAERTGGTYSTLKVQPAELEDSGVYFCASSQDQGGDSYEQYFGPGTRLTVT.